This is a list of T cell receptor beta chains from one sample in a study of T cells in Graves' hyperthyroidism and ophthalmopathy. TCRdb re-called the multiplex PCR reads with MiXCR, one entry per CDR3 protein. The sample has 700,000 to 850,000 distinct CDR3 sequences, approximately 40% seen once. Material for sequencing was blood. These receptors were taken from a woman aged 40 to 50 with Graves' hyperthyroidism. CDR3s include the opening cysteine and the closing phenylalanine or tryptophan. A D gene is named only where the DNA matches it firmly. Not all rows give a size; the values are once, few, many and, for expanded clones, a class.

D gene	V gene	clone size	J gene	CDR3 length	CDR3 protein	CDR3 DNA
-	TRBV6-1	-	TRBJ2-2	13	CASSAPPSRELFF	TGTGCCAGCAGTGCCCCTCCGTCCAGGGAGCTGTTTTTT
-	TRBV12-3/TRBV12-4	-	TRBJ1-5	17	CASSQTGVFYSNQPQHF	TGTGCCAGCAGCCAAACCGGGGTCTTTTATAGCAATCAGCCCCAGCATTTT
-	TRBV14	many	TRBJ2-7	12	CASSQLQDEQYF	TGTGCCAGCAGCCAACTCCAGGACGAGCAGTACTTC
-	TRBV5-1	-	TRBJ1-3	18	CASSLGELASSSGNTIYF	TGCGCCAGCAGCTTGGGAGAGTTGGCTTCGAGCTCTGGAAACACCATATATTTT
-	TRBV5-1	-	TRBJ1-1	14	CASSVTDLWTEAFF	TGCGCCAGCAGCGTCACAGATCTCTGGACTGAAGCTTTCTTT
-	TRBV9	-	TRBJ1-2	12	CASSHRATGYTF	TGTGCCAGCAGCCACAGGGCGACTGGCTACACCTTC
-	TRBV2	many	TRBJ1-1	15	CASSEWSVFDTEAFF	TGTGCCAGCAGTGAATGGAGCGTCTTTGACACTGAAGCTTTCTTT
-	TRBV6-1	few	TRBJ2-7	15	CASSELVAAGGEQYF	TGTGCCAGCAGTGAACTGGTAGCGGCTGGGGGCGAGCAGTACTTC
TRBD2	TRBV20-1	many	TRBJ2-5	15	CSASRSSGGEETQYF	TGCAGTGCTAGTCGGTCTAGCGGGGGGGAAGAGACCCAGTACTTC
-	TRBV7-8	-	TRBJ2-2	14	CASSTRQYTGELFF	TGTGCCAGCAGCACACGACAGTACACCGGGGAGCTGTTTTTT
-	TRBV6-2/TRBV6-3	-	TRBJ1-2	13	CASSYSGSPGYTF	TGTGCCAGCAGTTACTCGGGCAGCCCCGGCTACACCTTC
TRBD2	TRBV5-1	-	TRBJ2-7	17	CASSSPLGAGQSYEQYF	TGCGCCAGCAGCTCGCCCCTCGGAGCGGGGCAATCCTACGAGCAGTACTTC